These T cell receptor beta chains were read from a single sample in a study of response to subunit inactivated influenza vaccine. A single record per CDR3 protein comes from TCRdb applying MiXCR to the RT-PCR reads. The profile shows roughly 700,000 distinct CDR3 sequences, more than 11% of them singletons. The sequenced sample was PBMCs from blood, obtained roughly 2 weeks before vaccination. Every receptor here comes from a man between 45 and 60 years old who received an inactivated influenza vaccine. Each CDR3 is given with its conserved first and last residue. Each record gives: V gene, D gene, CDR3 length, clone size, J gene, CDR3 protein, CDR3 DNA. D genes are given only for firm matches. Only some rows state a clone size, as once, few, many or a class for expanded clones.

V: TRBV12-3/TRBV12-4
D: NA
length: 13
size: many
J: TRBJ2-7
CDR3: CASSFSRNYEQYF
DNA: TGTGCCAGCAGTTTTTCGCGGAACTACGAGCAGTACTTC

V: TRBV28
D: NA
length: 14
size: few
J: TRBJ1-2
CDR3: CASSAGPLRYGYTF
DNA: TGTGCCAGCAGTGCGGGACCCTTGCGCTATGGCTACACCTTC

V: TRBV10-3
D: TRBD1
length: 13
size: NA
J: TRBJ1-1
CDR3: CATRDRGRAEAFF
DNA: TGTGCCACCAGGGACAGGGGGCGGGCTGAAGCTTTCTTT

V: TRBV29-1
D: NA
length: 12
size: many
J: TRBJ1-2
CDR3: CSVVQEIYGYTF
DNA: TGCAGCGTTGTTCAGGAGATATATGGCTACACCTTC

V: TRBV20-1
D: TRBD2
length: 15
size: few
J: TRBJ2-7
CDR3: CSALPLAGDPYEQYF
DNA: TGCAGTGCTCTGCCCCTAGCGGGGGACCCCTACGAGCAGTACTTC

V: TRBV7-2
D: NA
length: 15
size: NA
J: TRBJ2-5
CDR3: CASSPRPGSQETQYF
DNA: TGTGCCAGCAGCCCACGCCCGGGCAGCCAAGAGACCCAGTACTTC

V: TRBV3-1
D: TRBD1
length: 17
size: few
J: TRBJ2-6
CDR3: CASSPWTGGTGANVLTF
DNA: TGTGCCAGCAGCCCATGGACAGGGGGCACTGGGGCCAACGTCCTGACTTTC

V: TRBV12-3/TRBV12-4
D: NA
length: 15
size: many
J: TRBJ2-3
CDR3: CASSYPLTRTDTQYF
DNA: TGTGCCAGCAGTTACCCCCTTACCAGGACAGATACGCAGTATTTT

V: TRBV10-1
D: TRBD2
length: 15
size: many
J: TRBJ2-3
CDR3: CASSSTSGVGDTQYF
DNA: TGCGCCAGCAGCTCGACTAGCGGGGTGGGAGATACGCAGTATTTT

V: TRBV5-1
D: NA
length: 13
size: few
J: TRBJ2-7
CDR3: CASSLEVAWEQYF
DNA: TGCGCCAGCAGCTTGGAGGTAGCATGGGAGCAGTACTTC

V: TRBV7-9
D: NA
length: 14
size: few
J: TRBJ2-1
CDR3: CASSLGGHNNEQFF
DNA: TGTGCCAGCAGCTTAGGAGGACACAACAATGAGCAGTTCTTC

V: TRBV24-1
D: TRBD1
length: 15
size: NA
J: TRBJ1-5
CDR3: CATSDVGQGNQPQHF
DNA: TGTGCCACCAGTGATGTTGGACAGGGCAATCAGCCCCAGCATTTT

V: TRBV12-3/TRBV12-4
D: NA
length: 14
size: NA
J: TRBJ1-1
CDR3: CASSLTGTGTEAFF
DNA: TGTGCCAGCAGTTTAACAGGGACCGGTACTGAAGCTTTCTTT

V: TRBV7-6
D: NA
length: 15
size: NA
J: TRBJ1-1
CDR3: CASSLEQGRNTEAFF
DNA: TGTGCCAGCAGCTTAGAGCAGGGAAGGAACACTGAAGCTTTCTTT

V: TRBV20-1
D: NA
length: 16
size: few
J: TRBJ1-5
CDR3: CSARGSTGSLNQPQHF
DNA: TGCAGTGCTAGAGGCTCGACAGGCAGTCTGAATCAGCCCCAGCATTTT

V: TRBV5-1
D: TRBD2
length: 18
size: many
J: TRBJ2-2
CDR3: CASSRTSGRAPGTGELFF
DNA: TGCGCCAGCAGCAGAACTAGCGGGAGGGCCCCGGGCACCGGGGAGCTGTTTTTT

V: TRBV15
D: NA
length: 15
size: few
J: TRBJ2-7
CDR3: CATSREARSSYEQYF
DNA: TGTGCCACCAGCAGGGAGGCAAGGAGCTCCTACGAGCAGTACTTC

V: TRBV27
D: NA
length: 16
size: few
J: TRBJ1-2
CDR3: CASSLGIGRSSYGYTF
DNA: TGTGCCAGCAGTTTAGGGATTGGACGGAGCAGCTATGGCTACACCTTC

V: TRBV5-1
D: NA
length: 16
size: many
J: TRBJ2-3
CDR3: CASSLDGTAGRDTQYF
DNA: TGCGCCAGCAGCTTGGACGGGACAGCCGGGAGGGATACGCAGTATTTT

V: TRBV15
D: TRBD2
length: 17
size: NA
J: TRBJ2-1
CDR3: CATSTDRTSGTYNEQFF
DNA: TGTGCCACCAGCACCGATAGGACTAGCGGGACTTACAATGAGCAGTTCTTC

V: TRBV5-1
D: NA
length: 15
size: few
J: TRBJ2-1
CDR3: CASSLEGGAVNEQFF
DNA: TGCGCCAGCAGCTTAGAAGGAGGGGCGGTCAATGAGCAGTTCTTC

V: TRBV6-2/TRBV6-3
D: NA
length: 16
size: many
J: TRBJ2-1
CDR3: CASSESAARSYNEQFF
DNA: TGTGCCAGCTCCGAGTCCGCAGCACGCTCCTACAATGAGCAGTTCTTC

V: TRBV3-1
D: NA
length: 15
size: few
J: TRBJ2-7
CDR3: CASSQGWVSDYEQYF
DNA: TGTGCCAGCAGCCAAGGGTGGGTATCCGACTACGAGCAGTACTTC

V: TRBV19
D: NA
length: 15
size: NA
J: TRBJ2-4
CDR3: CASSIGGGAKNIQYF
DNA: TGTGCCAGTAGTATAGGGGGCGGAGCCAAAAACATTCAGTACTTC

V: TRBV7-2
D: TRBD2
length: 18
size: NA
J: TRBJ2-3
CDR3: CASSLAPLAGVSTDTQYF
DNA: TGTGCCAGCAGCTTAGCCCCCTTAGCGGGAGTGAGCACAGATACGCAGTATTTT

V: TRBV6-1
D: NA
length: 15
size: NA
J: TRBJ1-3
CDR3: CASSEGWGSGNTIYF
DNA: TGTGCCAGCAGTGAAGGCTGGGGATCTGGAAACACCATATATTTT

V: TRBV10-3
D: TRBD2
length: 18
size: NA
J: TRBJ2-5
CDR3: CAISESIGLAGVGETQYF
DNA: TGTGCCATCAGTGAGTCGATTGGCCTAGCGGGAGTTGGAGAGACCCAGTACTTC

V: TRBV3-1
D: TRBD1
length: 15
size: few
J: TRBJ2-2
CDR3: CASRPGTAHTGELFF
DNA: TGTGCCAGCAGACCCGGGACAGCCCACACCGGGGAGCTGTTTTTT

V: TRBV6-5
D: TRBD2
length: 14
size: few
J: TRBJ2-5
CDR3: CASSYSGAAETQYF
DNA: TGTGCCAGCAGTTATAGCGGGGCGGCGGAGACCCAGTACTTC

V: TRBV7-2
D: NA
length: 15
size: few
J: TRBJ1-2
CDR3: CASSLVARVNYGYTF
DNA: TGTGCCAGCAGCTTGGTAGCGCGGGTTAACTATGGCTACACCTTC

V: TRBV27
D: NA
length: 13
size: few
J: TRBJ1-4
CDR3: CASKAATNEKLFF
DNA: TGTGCCAGCAAGGCAGCGACTAATGAAAAACTGTTTTTT

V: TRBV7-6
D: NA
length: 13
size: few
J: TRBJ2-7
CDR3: CASLSDTSYEQYF
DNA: TGTGCCAGCTTAAGTGACACCTCCTACGAGCAGTACTTC

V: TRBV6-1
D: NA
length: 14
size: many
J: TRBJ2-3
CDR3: CASSERGGPDTQYF
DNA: TGTGCCAGCAGTGAACGGGGAGGACCAGATACGCAGTATTTT

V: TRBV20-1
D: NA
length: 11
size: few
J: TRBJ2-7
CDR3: CSAQRLYEQYF
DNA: TGCAGTGCTCAGCGCCTCTACGAGCAGTACTTC

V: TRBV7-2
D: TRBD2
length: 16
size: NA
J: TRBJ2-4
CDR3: CASSLASGGGSNIQYF
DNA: TGTGCCAGCAGCTTGGCTAGCGGGGGGGGTTCAAACATTCAGTACTTC

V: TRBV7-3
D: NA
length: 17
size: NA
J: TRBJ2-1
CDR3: CASSPSPAGVGYNEQFF
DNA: TGTGCCAGCAGCCCCTCCCCCGCAGGGGTGGGCTACAATGAGCAGTTCTTC

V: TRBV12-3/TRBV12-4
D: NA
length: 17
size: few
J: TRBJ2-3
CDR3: CASSSSQLARKTDTQYF
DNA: TGTGCCAGCAGTTCGTCCCAACTAGCTAGAAAGACAGATACGCAGTATTTT

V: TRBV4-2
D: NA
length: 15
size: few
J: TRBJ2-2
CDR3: CASSQVMVNTGELFF
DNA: TGTGCCAGCAGCCAAGTGATGGTAAACACCGGGGAGCTGTTTTTT

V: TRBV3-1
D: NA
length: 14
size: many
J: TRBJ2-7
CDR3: CASSHPDRNYEQYF
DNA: TGTGCCAGCAGCCATCCCGACAGGAACTACGAGCAGTACTTC

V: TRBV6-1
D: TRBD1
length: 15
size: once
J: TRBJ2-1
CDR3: CASRRTGGALNEQFF
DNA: TGTGCCAGCAGGAGGACAGGGGGCGCCCTCAATGAGCAGTTCTTC

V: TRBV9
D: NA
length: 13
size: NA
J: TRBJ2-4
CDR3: CASSVGLSNIQYF
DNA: TGTGCCAGCAGCGTCGGACTCTCAAACATTCAGTACTTC

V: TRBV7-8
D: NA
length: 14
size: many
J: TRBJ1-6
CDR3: CASSPAGLNSPLHF
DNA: TGTGCCAGCAGCCCCGCGGGTCTTAATTCACCCCTCCACTTT

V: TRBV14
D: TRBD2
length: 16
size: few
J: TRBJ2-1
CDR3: CASSHDRLAVYNEQFF
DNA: TGTGCCAGCAGCCACGACCGACTAGCGGTCTACAATGAGCAGTTCTTC